Listed below are T cell receptor beta chains from one sample, sequenced in a study of T-cell memory formation after mild COVID-19. One entry per CDR3 protein, called by TCRdb with MiXCR from the 5' RACE reads. Found here are about 47,000 distinct CDR3 sequences, more than 9% of them singletons; the top ten hold 10% to 15%. Material: PBMCs or a T cell subset sorted from them (not recorded which). Source of these receptors: an adult woman who had mild COVID-19 (a few samples of this study predate the infection). Cell type and time point are not known. CDR3s include the opening cysteine and the closing phenylalanine or tryptophan.

v_gene: TRBV11-2; CDR3aa: CASSSGLAYNEQFF
v_gene: TRBV3-1; CDR3aa: CASSPPVGARTEAFF
v_gene: TRBV25-1; CDR3aa: CASRTPVGYPEQFF
v_gene: TRBV3-1; CDR3aa: CASSQGSRGGQETQYF
v_gene: TRBV20-1; CDR3aa: CSAGPSSGGAQIDSYEQYF
v_gene: TRBV9; CDR3aa: CASMVGQGMGEQFF
v_gene: TRBV20-1; CDR3aa: CSARTSGTGYTSPLHF
v_gene: TRBV7-8; CDR3aa: CASSLDRAFGTEAFF
v_gene: TRBV5-8; CDR3aa: CASSGTGAINQPQHF
v_gene: TRBV5-6; CDR3aa: CASSYGQNTYEQYF
v_gene: TRBV5-1; CDR3aa: CASRPGEGDEQYF
v_gene: TRBV6-1; CDR3aa: CASNTFGTSVYF
v_gene: TRBV29-1; CDR3aa: CSVTRGYGYTF
v_gene: TRBV18; CDR3aa: CASSPREAGYTF
v_gene: TRBV7-8; CDR3aa: CASNTGPGELFF
v_gene: TRBV6-5; CDR3aa: CASSYKRQGYEQYF
v_gene: TRBV3-1; CDR3aa: CASSLGGARTGELFF
v_gene: TRBV3-1; CDR3aa: CAAGAEAPNTEAFF
v_gene: TRBV20-1; CDR3aa: CSASSRAGGTDTQYF
v_gene: TRBV7-2; CDR3aa: CASSLAELAGQETQYF
v_gene: TRBV2; CDR3aa: CASSGQGKGYNSPLHF
v_gene: TRBV5-1; CDR3aa: CASSLEGYSNQPQHF
v_gene: TRBV5-4; CDR3aa: CASSSGTLNTGELFF
v_gene: TRBV30; CDR3aa: CAWSWGQGTNQPQHF
v_gene: TRBV19; CDR3aa: CASRGQSGRPRGDIQYF
v_gene: TRBV12-3/TRBV12-4; CDR3aa: CASSLRGGYNEQFF
v_gene: TRBV5-1; CDR3aa: CASSLGEGAQYF
v_gene: TRBV12-3/TRBV12-4; CDR3aa: CASSSGGAGEQFF
v_gene: TRBV7-9; CDR3aa: CASRPPDFNSPLHF
v_gene: TRBV27; CDR3aa: CASTRPPGELFF
v_gene: TRBV19; CDR3aa: CASSSGQPQHF
v_gene: TRBV20-1; CDR3aa: CSALRLAGGPGELFF
v_gene: TRBV20-1; CDR3aa: CSARKTSGGAEAKNIQYF
v_gene: TRBV5-1; CDR3aa: CASSLASTTEAFF
v_gene: TRBV10-3; CDR3aa: CAISGQGTFGYTF
v_gene: TRBV6-4; CDR3aa: CASSDSSVTYNEQFF
v_gene: TRBV28; CDR3aa: CASSSGTGGIRENIQYF
v_gene: TRBV7-2; CDR3aa: CASRPGTSLLEQFF
v_gene: TRBV4-3; CDR3aa: CASSQTRGEWSYGYTF
v_gene: TRBV20-1; CDR3aa: CSARASGPLGGELFF
v_gene: TRBV7-2; CDR3aa: CASSLSLSNQETQYF
v_gene: TRBV5-1; CDR3aa: CASSLGQGYYEQYF
v_gene: TRBV29-1; CDR3aa: CSVEGWPPYEQYF
v_gene: TRBV9; CDR3aa: CASSNPDIYGYTF
v_gene: TRBV30; CDR3aa: CAWSGEGYEQYF
v_gene: TRBV15; CDR3aa: CATSRDRGGQGNYNEQFF
v_gene: TRBV19; CDR3aa: CASVGTAYNEQFF
v_gene: TRBV20-1; CDR3aa: CSARDHGQAYNEQFF
v_gene: TRBV7-2; CDR3aa: CASSLGGLAYEQFF
v_gene: TRBV11-2; CDR3aa: CASSRGDRDNGYTF